Listed below are T cell receptor beta chains from one sample, sequenced in a study of T cells in Graves' hyperthyroidism and ophthalmopathy. TCRdb redid the calling of the multiplex PCR reads with MiXCR, one entry per CDR3 protein. The sample gives 460,000 or so distinct CDR3 sequences, approximately 15% of which show up once; less than 20% is in the top ten. Sequenced input: blood. These receptors were collected from a woman younger than 35 with Graves' hyperthyroidism. The CDR3 runs from the conserved cysteine through the conserved F or W. A D gene is named only where the DNA matches it firmly. Size values are once, few and many counts, or a class for expanded clones, and some rows have none.

>TRBD1|few|TRBV7-9|TRBJ1-5|15
TGTGCCAGCAGCGAGACAGGGACGGTTGGACAGCCCCAGCATTTT
CASSETGTVGQPQHF
>TRBD2|many|TRBV7-3|TRBJ2-1|16
TGTGCCAGCAGCTTAACCCTAGCGGGAGGTCACAATGAGCAGTTCTTC
CASSLTLAGGHNEQFF
>NA|many|TRBV12-5|TRBJ2-2|15
TGTGCTAGTGGTTGGAGCGCGCCGAACACCGGGGAGCTGTTTTTT
CASGWSAPNTGELFF
>NA|NA|TRBV7-9|TRBJ2-1|13
TGTGCCAGCAAACCGGGACCTACGTTAGAGGAGTTCTTC
CASKPGPTLEEFF
>NA|many|TRBV12-3/TRBV12-4|TRBJ1-1|15
TGTGCCAGCAGTTTGACAGCCGTATTTAACACTGAAGCTTTCTTT
CASSLTAVFNTEAFF
>TRBD2|NA|TRBV20-1|TRBJ2-3|16
TGCAGTGCTAGCGTCCTAGCGGGAGGGCCCGCAGATACGCAGTATTTT
CSASVLAGGPADTQYF
>TRBD2|many|TRBV20-1|TRBJ2-1|13
TGCAGTGCTATTAGCGGGCTATACAATGAGCAGTTCTTC
CSAISGLYNEQFF
>NA|few|TRBV3-1|TRBJ2-7|15
TGTGCCAGCAGCCAGGGGATTTTCAGCCCCTACGAGCAGTACTTC
CASSQGIFSPYEQYF
>TRBD2|many|TRBV12-3/TRBV12-4|TRBJ2-1|14
TGTGCCAGCAGACTTAGCGGGGGGAGGAATGAGCAGTTCTTC
CASRLSGGRNEQFF
>NA|NA|TRBV4-2|TRBJ2-2|17
TGTGCCAGCAGCCAAGCGAGGGAAGCAGGGATGGCCGGGGAGCTGTTTTTT
CASSQAREAGMAGELFF
>NA|many|TRBV12-3/TRBV12-4|TRBJ1-1|13
TGTGCCAGCAGTTTTAGTCCTAACACTGAAGCTTTCTTT
CASSFSPNTEAFF
>TRBD1|many|TRBV5-5|TRBJ1-2|12
TGTGCCAGTTACAGGGGGCCTGGAGGCTACACCTTC
CASYRGPGGYTF
>TRBD1|many|TRBV30|TRBJ2-5|13
TGTGCCTGGGACAGGGGACTGCAAGAGACCCAGTACTTC
CAWDRGLQETQYF
>NA|NA|TRBV9|TRBJ2-1|13
TGTGCCAGCAGCGTAGTAGGGGAGAATGAGCAGTTCTTC
CASSVVGENEQFF
>TRBD1|many|TRBV19|TRBJ1-4|13
TGTGCCAGCAACCGGGACAGGGATGAAAAACTGTTTTTT
CASNRDRDEKLFF
>TRBD1|few|TRBV5-1|TRBJ2-7|16
TGCGCCAGCAGCTTGGCCCGGGACAGGGTGACCTACGAGCAGTACTTC
CASSLARDRVTYEQYF
>NA|many|TRBV6-1|TRBJ1-1|14
TGTGCCAGCAGCTCCATACATGGGAACACTGAAGCTTTCTTT
CASSSIHGNTEAFF